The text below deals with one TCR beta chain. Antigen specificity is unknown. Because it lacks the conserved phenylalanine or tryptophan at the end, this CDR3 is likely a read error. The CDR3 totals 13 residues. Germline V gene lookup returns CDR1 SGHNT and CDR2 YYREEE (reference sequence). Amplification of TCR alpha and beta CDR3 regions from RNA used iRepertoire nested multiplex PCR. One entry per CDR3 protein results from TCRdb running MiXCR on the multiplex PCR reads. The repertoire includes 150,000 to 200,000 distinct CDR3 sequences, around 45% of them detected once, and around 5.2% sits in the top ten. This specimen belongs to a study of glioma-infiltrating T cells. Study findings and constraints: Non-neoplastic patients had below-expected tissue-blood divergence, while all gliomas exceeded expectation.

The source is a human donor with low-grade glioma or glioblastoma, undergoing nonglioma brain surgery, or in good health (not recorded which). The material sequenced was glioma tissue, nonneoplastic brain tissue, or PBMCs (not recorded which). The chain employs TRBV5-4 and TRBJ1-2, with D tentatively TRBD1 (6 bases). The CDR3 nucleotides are TGTGCAAGCAGCTCACAGGGTTTAGGTGGCTACACCTCC. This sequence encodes CASSSQGLGGYTS.